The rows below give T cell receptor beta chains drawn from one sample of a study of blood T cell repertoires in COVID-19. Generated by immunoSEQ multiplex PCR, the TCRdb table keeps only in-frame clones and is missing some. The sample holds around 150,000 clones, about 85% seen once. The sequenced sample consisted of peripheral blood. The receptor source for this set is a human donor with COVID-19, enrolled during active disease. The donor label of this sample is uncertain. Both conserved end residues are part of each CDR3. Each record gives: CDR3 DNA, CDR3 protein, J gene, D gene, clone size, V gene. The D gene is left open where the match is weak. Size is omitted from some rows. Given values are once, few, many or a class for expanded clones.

cdr3_nt: TGTGCCAGCAGTGACACGTCGACACTGAACACCGGGGAGCTGTTTTTT
cdr3_aa: CASSDTSTLNTGELFF
j_call: TRBJ2-2
d_call: -
clone_size: once
v_call: TRBV25-1

cdr3_nt: TGTGCCTGGAGTGTGGGGACAGGCTTATATAATTCACCCCTCCACTTT
cdr3_aa: CAWSVGTGLYNSPLHF
j_call: TRBJ1-6
d_call: TRBD1
clone_size: -
v_call: TRBV30

cdr3_nt: TGTGCCATCAGTGAGAGACAAACCAACCTAAACACCGGGGAGCTGTTTTTT
cdr3_aa: CAISERQTNLNTGELFF
j_call: TRBJ2-2
d_call: -
clone_size: once
v_call: TRBV10-3

cdr3_nt: TGTGCCAGCAGCGTAAACTACGAGCAGTACTTC
cdr3_aa: CASSVNYEQYF
j_call: TRBJ2-7
d_call: -
clone_size: -
v_call: TRBV11-2

cdr3_nt: TGTGCCAGTAGTCCAGTAGGGGGGCGCGGGGGTGAGCAGTTCTTC
cdr3_aa: CASSPVGGRGGEQFF
j_call: TRBJ2-1
d_call: -
clone_size: -
v_call: TRBV19

cdr3_nt: TGTGCCAGCAGCCAAGGGACAGGGGATAACAATGAGCAGTTCTTC
cdr3_aa: CASSQGTGDNNEQFF
j_call: TRBJ2-1
d_call: TRBD1
clone_size: -
v_call: TRBV3-1/TRBV3-2

cdr3_nt: TGTGCCAGCAGCCTCTTGACAACCTCTGGAAACACCATATATTTT
cdr3_aa: CASSLLTTSGNTIYF
j_call: TRBJ1-3
d_call: -
clone_size: -
v_call: TRBV5-6

cdr3_nt: TGTGCCAGCAGCTTACCACAGGGGGCCTACGGAATGAACACTGAAGCTTTCTTT
cdr3_aa: CASSLPQGAYGMNTEAFF
j_call: TRBJ1-1
d_call: TRBD1
clone_size: few
v_call: TRBV5-8

cdr3_nt: TGTGCCAGCAGCTGGGGACAGGGGGTACCCTACGAGCAGTACTTC
cdr3_aa: CASSWGQGVPYEQYF
j_call: TRBJ2-7
d_call: TRBD1
clone_size: -
v_call: TRBV7-9

cdr3_nt: TGTGCCAGCAGTTCTCAGGGATTTGGCTACACCTTC
cdr3_aa: CASSSQGFGYTF
j_call: TRBJ1-2
d_call: -
clone_size: -
v_call: TRBV27

cdr3_nt: TGTGCCAGCTCACGGGACAGGGCGAGCACTGAAGCTTTCTTT
cdr3_aa: CASSRDRASTEAFF
j_call: TRBJ1-1
d_call: TRBD1
clone_size: -
v_call: TRBV18

cdr3_nt: TGTGCCAGCTCCCCCCGGGGCTCTGGGGCCAACGTCCTGACTTTC
cdr3_aa: CASSPRGSGANVLTF
j_call: TRBJ2-6
d_call: -
clone_size: -
v_call: TRBV6-5

cdr3_nt: TGTGCCAGCTTGAGGGGAGGGCGGGTAGAGTCCTACAATGAGCAGTTCTTC
cdr3_aa: CASLRGGRVESYNEQFF
j_call: TRBJ2-1
d_call: TRBD2
clone_size: -
v_call: TRBV2

cdr3_nt: TGCAGCGTTGAAAAGGACAGGCACAATGAGCAGTTCTTC
cdr3_aa: CSVEKDRHNEQFF
j_call: TRBJ2-1
d_call: TRBD1
clone_size: -
v_call: TRBV29-1

cdr3_nt: TGTGCCAGCAAAGGTCAAGGGGGTCAGCCCCAGCATTTT
cdr3_aa: CASKGQGGQPQHF
j_call: TRBJ1-5
d_call: -
clone_size: -
v_call: TRBV2

cdr3_nt: TGTGCCAGTCGGCTACGGGCAGGGCCTAATGAAAAACTGTTTTTT
cdr3_aa: CASRLRAGPNEKLFF
j_call: TRBJ1-4
d_call: -
clone_size: -
v_call: TRBV19

cdr3_nt: TGTGCCAGCAACCTGGACAGGGGGAATGGCTACACCTTC
cdr3_aa: CASNLDRGNGYTF
j_call: TRBJ1-2
d_call: TRBD1
clone_size: -
v_call: TRBV2

cdr3_nt: TGTGCCAGCTCACCAGGACAGGGGGGGCAGCCCCAGCATTTT
cdr3_aa: CASSPGQGGQPQHF
j_call: TRBJ1-5
d_call: TRBD1
clone_size: -
v_call: TRBV18

cdr3_nt: TGTGCCAGCAGCCAACCGGCGGGGGAGGACACCGGGGAGCTGTTTTTT
cdr3_aa: CASSQPAGEDTGELFF
j_call: TRBJ2-2
d_call: TRBD2
clone_size: -
v_call: TRBV3-1/TRBV3-2

cdr3_nt: TGCGCCAGCAGCCAAGCAGGACGGGGGGGCCGTGAGACCCAGTACTTC
cdr3_aa: CASSQAGRGGRETQYF
j_call: TRBJ2-5
d_call: TRBD2
clone_size: once
v_call: TRBV4-1

cdr3_nt: TGTGCCAGCAGTGAAGTCGGGGGAAACACCATATATTTT
cdr3_aa: CASSEVGGNTIYF
j_call: TRBJ1-3
d_call: -
clone_size: -
v_call: TRBV6-1

cdr3_nt: TGCGCCAGCAGCTTGGATACCGGGAACGGGGAGCTGTTTTTT
cdr3_aa: CASSLDTGNGELFF
j_call: TRBJ2-2
d_call: -
clone_size: -
v_call: TRBV5-1

cdr3_nt: TGTGCCAGTAGTATGTCACAGTCCTACGAGCAGTACTTC
cdr3_aa: CASSMSQSYEQYF
j_call: TRBJ2-7
d_call: -
clone_size: -
v_call: TRBV19

cdr3_nt: TGTGCCAGCTCACCAACGACAGGGATCACCTACAATGAGCAGTTCTTC
cdr3_aa: CASSPTTGITYNEQFF
j_call: TRBJ2-1
d_call: TRBD1
clone_size: -
v_call: TRBV18

cdr3_nt: TGTGCCAGCAGTGAATACTCGGGACATCAGACCTACGAGCAGTACTTC
cdr3_aa: CASSEYSGHQTYEQYF
j_call: TRBJ2-7
d_call: -
clone_size: -
v_call: TRBV25-1

cdr3_nt: TGTGCCAGCAGCTCCCAGCGGGAGCAGTACAATGAGCAGTTCTTC
cdr3_aa: CASSSQREQYNEQFF
j_call: TRBJ2-1
d_call: TRBD2
clone_size: -
v_call: TRBV9

cdr3_nt: TGCGCCAGCAGCACCGGGACAGACGCCGATACGCAGTATTTT
cdr3_aa: CASSTGTDADTQYF
j_call: TRBJ2-3
d_call: TRBD1
clone_size: -
v_call: TRBV10-1

cdr3_nt: TGTGCCACCTCCGCCAACAGGGATGGCTACACCTTC
cdr3_aa: CATSANRDGYTF
j_call: TRBJ1-2
d_call: -
clone_size: -
v_call: TRBV2

cdr3_nt: TGTGCCAGCAGTTACTCGTACAGGGGGGGCCCCAGCACAGATACGCAGTATTTT
cdr3_aa: CASSYSYRGGPSTDTQYF
j_call: TRBJ2-3
d_call: -
clone_size: once
v_call: TRBV6-2/TRBV6-3

cdr3_nt: TGTGCCAGCAGTCCCCTACCCCCGACTGAAGCTTTCTTT
cdr3_aa: CASSPLPPTEAFF
j_call: TRBJ1-1
d_call: -
clone_size: -
v_call: TRBV27

cdr3_nt: TGTGCCAGTAGTATCGGGGCTGGGGCCAACGTCCTGACTTTC
cdr3_aa: CASSIGAGANVLTF
j_call: TRBJ2-6
d_call: -
clone_size: -
v_call: TRBV19

cdr3_nt: TGCGCCAGCAGCTTACAGGGGGACAACGAGCAGTACTTC
cdr3_aa: CASSLQGDNEQYF
j_call: TRBJ2-7
d_call: TRBD1
clone_size: -
v_call: TRBV5-1

cdr3_nt: TGTGCCAGCAGCTTACCGGCTAGCGGAGAGACAGATACGCAGTATTTT
cdr3_aa: CASSLPASGETDTQYF
j_call: TRBJ2-3
d_call: TRBD2
clone_size: once
v_call: TRBV7-6

cdr3_nt: TGTGCCAGCTCACCAGTGGGGGCGGGCAATCAGCCCCAGCATTTT
cdr3_aa: CASSPVGAGNQPQHF
j_call: TRBJ1-5
d_call: -
clone_size: -
v_call: TRBV18

cdr3_nt: TGCGCCAGCAGCTCGCAAGAGACCCAGTACTTC
cdr3_aa: CASSSQETQYF
j_call: TRBJ2-5
d_call: -
clone_size: -
v_call: TRBV5-1

cdr3_nt: TGTGCCAGCAGCCAGAACAGGGTGGGACGGTACCAAGAGACCCAGTACTTC
cdr3_aa: CASSQNRVGRYQETQYF
j_call: TRBJ2-5
d_call: -
clone_size: -
v_call: TRBV3-1/TRBV3-2

cdr3_nt: TGTGCCAGCAGCCAAGAATTGATAGCGGGAGTCGGGGAGACCCAGTACTTC
cdr3_aa: CASSQELIAGVGETQYF
j_call: TRBJ2-5
d_call: TRBD2
clone_size: -
v_call: TRBV3-1/TRBV3-2

cdr3_nt: TGCGCCAGCAGCTTGGATCCTACAGGGCAGTACGATGGCTACACCTTC
cdr3_aa: CASSLDPTGQYDGYTF
j_call: TRBJ1-2
d_call: -
clone_size: once
v_call: TRBV5-1

cdr3_nt: TGCGCCAGCAGCCCCCCGACGGACAGTAGCACAGATACGCAGTATTTT
cdr3_aa: CASSPPTDSSTDTQYF
j_call: TRBJ2-3
d_call: -
clone_size: -
v_call: TRBV5-1

cdr3_nt: TGCGCCAGCAGCCGTACAGGGGGCGCGGAGGAGACCCAGTACTTC
cdr3_aa: CASSRTGGAEETQYF
j_call: TRBJ2-5
d_call: TRBD1
clone_size: -
v_call: TRBV4-1

cdr3_nt: TGCGCCAGCAGCCCTGGGGCGGGGGGCATCACAGATACGCAGTATTTT
cdr3_aa: CASSPGAGGITDTQYF
j_call: TRBJ2-3
d_call: TRBD2
clone_size: -
v_call: TRBV5-1

cdr3_nt: TGTGCCAGCAGTTACTCTACAGGGACGTCCTACGAGCAGTACTTC
cdr3_aa: CASSYSTGTSYEQYF
j_call: TRBJ2-7
d_call: -
clone_size: once
v_call: TRBV6-5

cdr3_nt: TGTGCCAGCGGGCCCGAACCCCACGAGCAGTACTTC
cdr3_aa: CASGPEPHEQYF
j_call: TRBJ2-7
d_call: -
clone_size: -
v_call: TRBV28

cdr3_nt: TGTGCCAGCTCACCAGCGGACTATGAAAAACTGTTTTTT
cdr3_aa: CASSPADYEKLFF
j_call: TRBJ1-4
d_call: -
clone_size: once
v_call: TRBV18

cdr3_nt: TGTGCCAGCAGCCACAGCGGGGGGGTGAAAGATACGCAGTATTTT
cdr3_aa: CASSHSGGVKDTQYF
j_call: TRBJ2-3
d_call: TRBD2
clone_size: -
v_call: TRBV3-1/TRBV3-2

cdr3_nt: TGCGCCAGCAGCTCCCAGGGGCGGGGGGCCGAAGAGACCCAGTACTTC
cdr3_aa: CASSSQGRGAEETQYF
j_call: TRBJ2-5
d_call: TRBD2
clone_size: -
v_call: TRBV5-1

cdr3_nt: TGTGCCAGCAGCTCCATGACAGGCTACGAGCAGTACTTC
cdr3_aa: CASSSMTGYEQYF
j_call: TRBJ2-7
d_call: -
clone_size: -
v_call: TRBV7-9

cdr3_nt: TGTGCCAGTAGTACTCGACAGGGTTCCTACGAGCAGTACTTC
cdr3_aa: CASSTRQGSYEQYF
j_call: TRBJ2-7
d_call: TRBD1
clone_size: -
v_call: TRBV19